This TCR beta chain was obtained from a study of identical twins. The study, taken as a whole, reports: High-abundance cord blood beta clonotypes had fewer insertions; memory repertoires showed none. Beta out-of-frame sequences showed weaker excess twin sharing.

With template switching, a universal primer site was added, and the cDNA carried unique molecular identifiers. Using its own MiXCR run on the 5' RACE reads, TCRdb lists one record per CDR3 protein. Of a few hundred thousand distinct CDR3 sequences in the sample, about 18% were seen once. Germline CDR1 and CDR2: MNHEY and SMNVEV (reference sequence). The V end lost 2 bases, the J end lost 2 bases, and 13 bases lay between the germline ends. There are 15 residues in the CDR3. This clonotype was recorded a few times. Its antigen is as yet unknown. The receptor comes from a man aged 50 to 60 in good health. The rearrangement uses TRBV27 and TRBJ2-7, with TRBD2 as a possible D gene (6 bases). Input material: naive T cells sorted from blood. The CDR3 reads CASSLAGSPTYEQYF. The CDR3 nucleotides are TGTGCCAGCAGTTTAGCCGGGAGTCCAACCTACGAGCAGTACTTC.